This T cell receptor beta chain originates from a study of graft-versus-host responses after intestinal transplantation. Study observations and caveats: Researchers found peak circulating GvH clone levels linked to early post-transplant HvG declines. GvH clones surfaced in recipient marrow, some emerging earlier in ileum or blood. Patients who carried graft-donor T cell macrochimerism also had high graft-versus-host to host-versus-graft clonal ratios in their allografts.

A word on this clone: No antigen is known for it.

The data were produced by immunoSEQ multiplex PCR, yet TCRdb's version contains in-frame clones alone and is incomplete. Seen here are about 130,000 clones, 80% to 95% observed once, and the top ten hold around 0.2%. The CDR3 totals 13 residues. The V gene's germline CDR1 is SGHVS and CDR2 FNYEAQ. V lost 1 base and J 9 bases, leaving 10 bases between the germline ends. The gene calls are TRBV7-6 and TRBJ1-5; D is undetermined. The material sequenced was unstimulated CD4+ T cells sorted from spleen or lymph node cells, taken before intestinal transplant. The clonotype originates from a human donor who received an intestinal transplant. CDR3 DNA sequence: TGTGCCAGCAGCTTAGGGGCCCCAGGGCCCCAGCATTTT. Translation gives CASSLGAPGPQHF.